This T cell receptor beta chain was sequenced in a study of cytomegalovirus exposure and HLA in healthy donors. Comment on this clone: Its specificity is unknown.

PCR employed 60 Vbeta and 13 Jbeta primers. The data were produced by immunoSEQ multiplex PCR, yet TCRdb's version contains in-frame clones alone and is incomplete. The table lists about 200,000 clones, 70% to 80% of them singletons. Broader study findings: In a later analysis, TCR association rates varied by HLA locus: DRB1 most, HLA-C fewest.

Germline V gene lookup returns CDR1 MGHRA and CDR2 YSYEKL. V dropped 5 bases and J dropped 5; count of bases not matched to a gene: 1. The CDR3 totals 14 residues. This clonotype was sampled from a male donor in good health and CMV-seropositive. Sample: PBMCs. The rearrangement links TRBV4-1 to TRBJ2-5; 14 bases fit TRBD2. CDR3 in DNA: TGCGCCAGCAGCAGGACTAGCGGGGGGGAGACCCAGTACTTC. Protein product: CASSRTSGGETQYF.